This TCR beta chain was recovered during a study of OX40 agonist ivuxolimab in advanced cancers. Whole-study context: As their treatment, patients were administered ivuxolimab, an agonistic anti-OX40 (CD134) antibody.

Study findings and constraints: The CD4+ and CD8+ T cells in the blood had expanded clonally by week 6 at 0.1 to 3.0 mg/kg.

This CDR3 has 15 residues. Trimming removed 3 bases at V and 5 bases at J, with 13 bases between. Looked up from germline, CDR1 is SGHVS and CDR2 is FQNEAQ. Here immunoSEQ multiplex PCR was the method, and the copy in TCRdb shows in-frame clones only, minus some. The sample has 65,000 to 80,000 clones; around 85% are singletons. As concerns this clone: No antigen is known for it.

This clonotype was sampled from an adult with an advanced solid tumor such as melanoma, head and neck, liver or kidney cancer. The chain carries TRBV7-8 and TRBJ1-4; D may be TRBD1 (5 bases). Source: CD4+ or CD8+ T cells sorted from blood, taken in a trial of the OX40 agonist ivuxolimab. The CDR3: CASSFGRGENEKLFF. The DNA of the CDR3 is TGTGCCAGCAGCTTCGGGAGAGGGGAGAATGAAAAACTGTTTTTT.